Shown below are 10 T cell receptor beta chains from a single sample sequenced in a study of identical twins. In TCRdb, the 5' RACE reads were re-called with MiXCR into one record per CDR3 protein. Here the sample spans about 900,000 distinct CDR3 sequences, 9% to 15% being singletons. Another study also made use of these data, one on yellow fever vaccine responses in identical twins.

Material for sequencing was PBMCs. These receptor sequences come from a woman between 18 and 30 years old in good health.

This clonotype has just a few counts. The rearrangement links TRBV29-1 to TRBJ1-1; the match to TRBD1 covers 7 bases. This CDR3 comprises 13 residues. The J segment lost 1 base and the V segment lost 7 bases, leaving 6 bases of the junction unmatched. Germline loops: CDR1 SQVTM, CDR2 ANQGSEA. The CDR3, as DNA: TGCAGCGGGACGGGACAGACGAACACTGAAGCTTTCTTT. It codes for CSGTGQTNTEAFF.

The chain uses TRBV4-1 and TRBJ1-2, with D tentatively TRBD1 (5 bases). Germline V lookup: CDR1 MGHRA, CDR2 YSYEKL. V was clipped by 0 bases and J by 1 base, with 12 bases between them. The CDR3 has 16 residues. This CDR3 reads CASSQEPGRLNYGYTF. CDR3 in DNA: TGCGCCAGCAGCCAAGAACCGGGACGGCTTAACTATGGCTACACCTTC.

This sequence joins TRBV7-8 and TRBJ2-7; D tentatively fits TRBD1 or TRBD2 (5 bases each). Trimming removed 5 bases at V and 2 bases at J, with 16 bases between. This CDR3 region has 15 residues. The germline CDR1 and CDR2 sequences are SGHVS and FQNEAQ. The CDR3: CASSTGTGNTYEQYF. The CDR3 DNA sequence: TGTGCCAGCAGCACCGGGACGGGGAATACCTACGAGCAGTACTTC.

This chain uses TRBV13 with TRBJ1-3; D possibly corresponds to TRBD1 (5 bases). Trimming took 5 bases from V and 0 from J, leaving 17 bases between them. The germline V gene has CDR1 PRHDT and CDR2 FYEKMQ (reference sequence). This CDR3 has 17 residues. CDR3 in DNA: TGTGCCAGCAGCGGAGACAGCCCTCCGAGCTCTGGAAACACCATATATTTT. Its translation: CASSGDSPPSSGNTIYF.

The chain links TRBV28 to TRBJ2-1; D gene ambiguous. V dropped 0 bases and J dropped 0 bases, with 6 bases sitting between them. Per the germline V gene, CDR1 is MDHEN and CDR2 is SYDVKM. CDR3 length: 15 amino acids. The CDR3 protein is CASSLWDLSYNEQFF. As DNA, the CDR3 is TGTGCCAGCAGTTTATGGGATCTCTCCTACAATGAGCAGTTCTTC.

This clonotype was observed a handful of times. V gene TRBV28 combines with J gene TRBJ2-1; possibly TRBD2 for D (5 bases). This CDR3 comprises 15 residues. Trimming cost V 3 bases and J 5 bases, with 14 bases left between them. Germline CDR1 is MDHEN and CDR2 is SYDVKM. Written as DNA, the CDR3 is TGTGCCAGCAGTTTTTCTAGCATCTGGGACAATGAGCAGTTCTTC. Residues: CASSFSSIWDNEQFF. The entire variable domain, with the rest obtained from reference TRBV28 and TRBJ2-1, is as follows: DVKVTQSSRYLVKRTGEKVFLECVQDMDHENMFWYRQDPGLGLRLIYFSYDVKMKEKGDIPEGYSVSREKKERFSLILESASTNQTSMYLCASSFSSIWDNEQFFGPGTRLTVL.

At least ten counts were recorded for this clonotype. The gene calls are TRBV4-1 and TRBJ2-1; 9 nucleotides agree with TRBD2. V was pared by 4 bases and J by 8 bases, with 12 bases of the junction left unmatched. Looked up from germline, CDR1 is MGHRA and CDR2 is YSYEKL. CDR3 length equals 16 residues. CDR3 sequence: CASSRPPGLAGDEQFF. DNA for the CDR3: TGCGCCAGCAGCCGACCTCCGGGACTAGCAGGCGATGAGCAGTTCTTC.

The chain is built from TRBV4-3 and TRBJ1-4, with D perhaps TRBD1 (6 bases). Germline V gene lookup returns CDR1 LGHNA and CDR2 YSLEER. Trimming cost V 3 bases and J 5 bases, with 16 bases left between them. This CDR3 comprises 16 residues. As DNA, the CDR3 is TGCGCCAGCAGCCACCTCCACAGGGTTCTGAATGAAAAACTGTTTTTT. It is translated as CASSHLHRVLNEKLFF.

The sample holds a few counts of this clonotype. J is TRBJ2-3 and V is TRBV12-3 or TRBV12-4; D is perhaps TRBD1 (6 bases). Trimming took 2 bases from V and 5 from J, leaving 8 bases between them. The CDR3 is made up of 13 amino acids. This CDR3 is CASSLWGQDTQYF. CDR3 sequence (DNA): TGTGCCAGCAGTTTATGGGGGCAAGATACGCAGTATTTT.

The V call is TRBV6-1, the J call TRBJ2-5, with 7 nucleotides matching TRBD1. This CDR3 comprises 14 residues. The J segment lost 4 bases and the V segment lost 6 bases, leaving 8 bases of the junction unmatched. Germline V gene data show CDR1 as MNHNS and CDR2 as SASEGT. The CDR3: CASRIHRGPETQYF. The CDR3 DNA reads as TGTGCCAGCAGAATCCACAGGGGCCCAGAGACCCAGTACTTC.